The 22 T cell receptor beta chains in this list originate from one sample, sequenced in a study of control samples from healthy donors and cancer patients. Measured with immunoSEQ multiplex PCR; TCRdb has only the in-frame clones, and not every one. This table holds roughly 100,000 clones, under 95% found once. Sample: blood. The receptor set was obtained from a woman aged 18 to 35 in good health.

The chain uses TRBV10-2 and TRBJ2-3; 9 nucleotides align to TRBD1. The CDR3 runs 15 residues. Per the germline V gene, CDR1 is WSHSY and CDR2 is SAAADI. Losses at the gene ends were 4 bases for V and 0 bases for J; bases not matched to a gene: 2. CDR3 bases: TGCGCCAGCAGTGCACAGGGGGCTAGCACAGATACGCAGTATTTT. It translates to CASSAQGASTDTQYF.

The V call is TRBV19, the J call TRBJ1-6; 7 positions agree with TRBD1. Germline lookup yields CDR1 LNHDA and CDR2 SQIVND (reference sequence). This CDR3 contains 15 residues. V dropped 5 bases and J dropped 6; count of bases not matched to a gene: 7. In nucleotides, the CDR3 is TGTGCCAGTAGTCCCAGGGACAGTCCTAATTCACCCCTCCACTTT. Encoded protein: CASSPRDSPNSPLHF. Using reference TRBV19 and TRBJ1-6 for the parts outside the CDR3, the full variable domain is DGGITQSPKYLFRKEGQNVTLSCEQNLNHDAMYWYRQDPGQGLRLIYYSQIVNDFQKGDIAEGYSVSREKKESFPLTVTSAQKNPTAFYLCASSPRDSPNSPLHFGNGTRLTVT.

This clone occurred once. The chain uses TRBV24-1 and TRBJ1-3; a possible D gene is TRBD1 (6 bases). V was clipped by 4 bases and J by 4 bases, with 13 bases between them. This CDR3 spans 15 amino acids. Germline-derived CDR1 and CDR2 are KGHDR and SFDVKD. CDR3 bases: TGTGCCACCAGTGAAGGGCCTCAGGGGGGAAACACCATATATTTT. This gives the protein CATSEGPQGGNTIYF.

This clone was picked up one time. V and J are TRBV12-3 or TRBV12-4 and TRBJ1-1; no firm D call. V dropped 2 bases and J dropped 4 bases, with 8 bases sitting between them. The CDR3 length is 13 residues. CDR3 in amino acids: CASSLIGSTEAFF. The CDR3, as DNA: TGTGCCAGCAGTTTAATCGGTTCCACTGAAGCTTTCTTT.

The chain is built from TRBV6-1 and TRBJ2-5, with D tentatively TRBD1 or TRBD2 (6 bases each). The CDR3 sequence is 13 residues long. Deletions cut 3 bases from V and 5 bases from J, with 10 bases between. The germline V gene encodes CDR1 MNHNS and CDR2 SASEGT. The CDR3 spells CASSDGGGETQYF. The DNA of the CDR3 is TGTGCCAGCAGTGATGGAGGGGGGGAGACCCAGTACTTC.

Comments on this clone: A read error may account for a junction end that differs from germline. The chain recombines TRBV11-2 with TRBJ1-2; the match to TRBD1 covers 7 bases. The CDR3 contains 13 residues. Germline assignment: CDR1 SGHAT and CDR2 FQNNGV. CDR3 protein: CASTLKGGDGYTF. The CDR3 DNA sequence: TGTGCCAGCACCTTAAAAGGGGGCGATGGCTACACCTTC.

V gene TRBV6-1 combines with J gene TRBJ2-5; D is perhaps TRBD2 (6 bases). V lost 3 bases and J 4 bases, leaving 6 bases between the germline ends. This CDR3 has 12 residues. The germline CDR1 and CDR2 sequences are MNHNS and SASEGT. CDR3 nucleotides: TGTGCCAGCAGTGAGACTAGAGAGACCCAGTACTTC. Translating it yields CASSETRETQYF.

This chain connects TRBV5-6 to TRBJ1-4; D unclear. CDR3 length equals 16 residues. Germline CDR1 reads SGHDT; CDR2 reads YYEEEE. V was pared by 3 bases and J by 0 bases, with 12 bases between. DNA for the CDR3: TGTGCCAGCAGCTCATTCCGAACGGCAACTAATGAAAAACTGTTTTTT. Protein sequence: CASSSFRTATNEKLFF.

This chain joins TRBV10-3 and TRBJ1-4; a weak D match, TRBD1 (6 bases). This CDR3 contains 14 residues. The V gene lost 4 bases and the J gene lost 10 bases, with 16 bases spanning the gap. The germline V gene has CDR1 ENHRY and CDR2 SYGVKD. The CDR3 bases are TGTGCCATCAGTGTGGGGCAGGGGAGGCCAAAACTGTTTTTT. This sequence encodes CAISVGQGRPKLFF.

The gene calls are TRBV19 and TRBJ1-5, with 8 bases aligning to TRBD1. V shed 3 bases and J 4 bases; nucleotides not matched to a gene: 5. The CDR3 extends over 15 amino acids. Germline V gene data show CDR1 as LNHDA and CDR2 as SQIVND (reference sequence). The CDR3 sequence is CASSMGQGANQPQHF. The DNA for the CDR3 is TGTGCCAGTAGTATGGGGCAGGGGGCGAATCAGCCCCAGCATTTT.

The CDR3 reads CASSSSRGPFDGYTF. DNA of the CDR3: TGTGCCAGCAGCTCGTCCAGGGGCCCTTTTGATGGCTACACCTTC. The rearrangement joins TRBV5-8 to TRBJ1-2, with TRBD1 as a possible D gene (6 bases). V shed 3 bases and J shed 6 bases, with 18 bases lying between them. Germline loops: CDR1 SGHTS, CDR2 YDEGEE. The length of the CDR3 is 15 residues.

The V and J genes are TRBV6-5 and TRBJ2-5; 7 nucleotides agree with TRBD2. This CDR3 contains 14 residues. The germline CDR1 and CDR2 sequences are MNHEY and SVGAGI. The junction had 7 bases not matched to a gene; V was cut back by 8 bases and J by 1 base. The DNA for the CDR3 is TGTGCCAGCGGGAGGGCGGGTAGCCAAGAGACCCAGTACTTC. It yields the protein CASGRAGSQETQYF.

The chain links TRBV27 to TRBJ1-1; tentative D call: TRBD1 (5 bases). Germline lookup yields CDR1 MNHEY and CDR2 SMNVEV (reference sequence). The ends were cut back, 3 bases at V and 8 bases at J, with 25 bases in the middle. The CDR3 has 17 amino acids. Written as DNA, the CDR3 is TGTGCCAGCAGTTTTTCGACCAGACAGAGCTTGTTGGGAGAAGCTTTCTTT. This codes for CASSFSTRQSLLGEAFF.

CDR3 DNA: TGTGCCAGTAGTATCGAAGGATCCTCCAATCAAGAGACCCAGTACTTC. Encoded protein: CASSIEGSSNQETQYF. The V and J genes are TRBV19 and TRBJ2-5; D remains unclear. V was pared by 3 bases and J by 2 bases, with 16 bases between. CDR3 length: 16 residues. CDR1 is LNHDA, CDR2 SQIVND, per germline (reference sequence). Full variable domain (rest looked up from reference TRBV19 and TRBJ2-5): DGGITQSPKYLFRKEGQNVTLSCEQNLNHDAMYWYRQDPGQGLRLIYYSQIVNDFQKGDIAEGYSVSREKKESFPLTVTSAQKNPTAFYLCASSIEGSSNQETQYFGPGTRLLVL.

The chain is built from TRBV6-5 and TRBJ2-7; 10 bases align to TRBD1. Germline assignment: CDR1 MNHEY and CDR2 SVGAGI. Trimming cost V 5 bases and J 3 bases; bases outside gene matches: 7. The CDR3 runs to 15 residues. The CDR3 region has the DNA TGTGCCAGCAGTCCTTCCGGGACAGGGGTCTACGAGCAGTACTTC. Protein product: CASSPSGTGVYEQYF.

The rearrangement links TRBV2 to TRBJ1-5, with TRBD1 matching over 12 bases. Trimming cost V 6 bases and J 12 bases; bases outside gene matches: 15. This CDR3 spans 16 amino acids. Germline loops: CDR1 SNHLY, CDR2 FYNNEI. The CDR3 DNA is TGTGCCAGCAGGCCCGAAGCCGGGACAGGGGGCTATTTCCAGCATTTT. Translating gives CASRPEAGTGGYFQHF.

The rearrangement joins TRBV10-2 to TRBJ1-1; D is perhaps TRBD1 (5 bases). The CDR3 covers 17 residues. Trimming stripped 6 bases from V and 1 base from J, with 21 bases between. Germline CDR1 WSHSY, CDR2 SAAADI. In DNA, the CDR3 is TGCGCCAGCAGGGATCCTGGGACGGTTGGGAAGAACACTGAAGCTTTCTTT. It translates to CASRDPGTVGKNTEAFF.

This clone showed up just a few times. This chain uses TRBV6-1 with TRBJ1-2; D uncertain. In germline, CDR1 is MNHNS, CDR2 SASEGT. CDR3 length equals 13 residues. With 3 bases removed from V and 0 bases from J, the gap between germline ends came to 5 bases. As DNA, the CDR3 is TGTGCCAGCAGTGACAGTCCTAACTATGGCTACACCTTC. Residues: CASSDSPNYGYTF.

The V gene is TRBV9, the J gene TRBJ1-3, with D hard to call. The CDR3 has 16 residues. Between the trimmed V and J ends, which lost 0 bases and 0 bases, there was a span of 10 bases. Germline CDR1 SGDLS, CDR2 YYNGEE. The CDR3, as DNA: TGTGCCAGCAGCGTAGGGAACACCTACTCTGGAAACACCATATATTTT. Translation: CASSVGNTYSGNTIYF.

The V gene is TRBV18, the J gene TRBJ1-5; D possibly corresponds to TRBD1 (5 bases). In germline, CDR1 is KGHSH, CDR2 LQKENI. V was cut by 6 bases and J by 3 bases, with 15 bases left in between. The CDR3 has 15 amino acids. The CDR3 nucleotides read TGTGCCAGCTCTCCAAACCCAGGGAACAATCAGCCCCAGCATTTT. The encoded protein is CASSPNPGNNQPQHF.

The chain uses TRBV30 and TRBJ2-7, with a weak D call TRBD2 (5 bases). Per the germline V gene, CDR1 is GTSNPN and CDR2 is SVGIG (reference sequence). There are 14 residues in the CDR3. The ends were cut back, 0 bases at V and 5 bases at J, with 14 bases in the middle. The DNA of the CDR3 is TGTGCCTGGAGTGTAGAGGGTAATGCGGACGAGCAGTACTTC. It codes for CAWSVEGNADEQYF.

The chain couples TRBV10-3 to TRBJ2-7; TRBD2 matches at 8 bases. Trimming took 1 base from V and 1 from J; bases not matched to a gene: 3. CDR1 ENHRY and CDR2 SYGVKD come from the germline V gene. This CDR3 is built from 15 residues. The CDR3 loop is CAISEFASGSYEQYF. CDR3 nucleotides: TGTGCCATCAGTGAGTTTGCTAGCGGGTCCTACGAGCAGTACTTC.